This TCR beta chain was sequenced during a study of siplizumab effects on memory and regulatory T cells. Trimming left V 2 bases short and J 4 bases short, with 9 bases between. The CDR3 covers 15 residues. Germline-derived CDR1 and CDR2 are MNHEY and SVGAGI. This clone is medium-sized (0.01 to 0.1%) in the sample. The antigen remains unidentified. An approximately 6-day coculture at 37°C was performed with the mixed lymphocyte reaction cells. Sequenced by immunoSEQ multiplex PCR; TCRdb stores in-frame clones only, minus some. The data hold about 9,600 clones, with approximately 40% observed a single time.

This clonotype was sampled from a human donor in good health; the cells came from an allogeneic mixed lymphocyte reaction. The V gene is TRBV6-5, the J gene TRBJ2-6; D remains ambiguous. The sample was CFSE-low (dividing) CD8+ T cells sorted from an allogeneic mixed lymphocyte reaction. In DNA form, the CDR3 reads TGTGCCAGCAGTTACAGACTTACCGGGGCCAACGTCCTGACTTTC. It translates to CASSYRLTGANVLTF.